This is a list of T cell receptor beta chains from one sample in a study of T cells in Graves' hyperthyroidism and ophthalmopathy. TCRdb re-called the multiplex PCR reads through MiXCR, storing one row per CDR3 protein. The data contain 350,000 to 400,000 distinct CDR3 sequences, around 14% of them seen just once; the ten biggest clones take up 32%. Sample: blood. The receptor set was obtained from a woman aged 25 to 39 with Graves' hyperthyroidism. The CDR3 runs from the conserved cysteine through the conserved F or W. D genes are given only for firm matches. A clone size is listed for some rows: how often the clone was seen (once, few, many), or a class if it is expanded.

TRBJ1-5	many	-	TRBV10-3	CAISVGNQPQHF	TGTGCCATCAGTGTTGGGAATCAGCCCCAGCATTTT
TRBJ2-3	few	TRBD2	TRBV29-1	CSVGGLALTDTQYF	TGCAGCGTCGGTGGACTAGCGCTCACAGATACGCAGTATTTT
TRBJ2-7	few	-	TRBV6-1	CAVRRVETYEQYF	TGTGCAGTAAGGCGGGTCGAGACCTACGAGCAGTACTTC
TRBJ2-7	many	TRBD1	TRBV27	CASSSRQGARYYEQYF	TGTGCCAGCAGTTCAAGACAGGGGGCGCGGTACTACGAGCAGTACTTC
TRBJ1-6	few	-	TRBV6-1	CASSEVPNSPLHF	TGTGCCAGCAGTGAAGTACCTAATTCACCCCTCCACTTT
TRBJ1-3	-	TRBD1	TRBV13	CASSFDRGDTIYF	TGTGCCAGCAGCTTCGACAGGGGGGACACCATATATTTT
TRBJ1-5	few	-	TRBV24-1	CATSDGQRQGNNQPQHF	TGTGCCACCAGTGACGGACAGCGTCAAGGAAATAATCAGCCCCAGCATTTT
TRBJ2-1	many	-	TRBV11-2	CASSLDYGAGNEQFF	TGTGCCAGCAGCTTAGATTACGGTGCTGGGAATGAGCAGTTCTTC
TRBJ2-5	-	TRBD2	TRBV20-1	CSARTLTSGRISPQETQYF	TGCAGTGCTAGAACCCTTACTAGCGGGAGAATATCACCCCAAGAGACCCAGTACTTC
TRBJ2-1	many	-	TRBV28	CASNGSTRQSYNEQFF	TGTGCCAGCAACGGTTCGACCCGCCAGTCCTACAATGAGCAGTTCTTC
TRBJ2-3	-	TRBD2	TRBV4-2	CASSQDVSGRGDTQYF	TGTGCCAGCAGCCAAGACGTTAGCGGGAGGGGAGATACGCAGTATTTT
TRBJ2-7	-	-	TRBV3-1	CASSYGTDGLYEQYF	TGTGCCAGCAGCTATGGGACTGACGGCCTCTACGAGCAGTACTTC
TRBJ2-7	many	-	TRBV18	CASSPGQTTGQYF	TGTGCCAGCTCACCTGGACAGACCACTGGGCAGTACTTC
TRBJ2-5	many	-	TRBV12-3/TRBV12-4	CASSQDSTYRETQYF	TGTGCCAGCAGTCAGGACAGTACCTATCGAGAGACCCAGTACTTC
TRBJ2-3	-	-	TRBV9	CASSVEGSSGDTQYF	TGTGCCAGCAGCGTAGAAGGATCTAGTGGAGATACGCAGTATTTT
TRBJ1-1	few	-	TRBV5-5	CASSLAGKPEAFF	TGTGCCAGCAGCTTGGCCGGTAAACCTGAAGCTTTCTTT
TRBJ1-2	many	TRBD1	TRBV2	CASREDRGPGYGYTF	TGTGCCAGCAGAGAAGACAGGGGTCCCGGCTATGGCTACACCTTC
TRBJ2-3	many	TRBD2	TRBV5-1	CASSLGSGIFTDTQYF	TGCGCCAGCAGCTTAGGTAGCGGGATCTTCACAGATACGCAGTATTTT
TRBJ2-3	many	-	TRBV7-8	CASRTQGTDTQYF	TGTGCCAGCAGAACACAGGGTACAGATACGCAGTATTTT
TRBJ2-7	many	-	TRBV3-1	CASSQVGRTYEQYF	TGTGCCAGCAGCCAAGTGGGACGCACCTACGAGCAGTACTTC
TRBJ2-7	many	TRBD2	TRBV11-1	CASSRGEYEQYF	TGTGCCAGCAGCCGGGGGGAATACGAGCAGTACTTC
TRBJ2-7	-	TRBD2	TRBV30	CAWSPRWTSGSYEQYF	TGTGCCTGGAGTCCCCGTTGGACTAGCGGCTCCTACGAGCAGTACTTC
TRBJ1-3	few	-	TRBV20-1	CSAREQPAGNTIYF	TGCAGTGCTAGAGAACAGCCGGCGGGAAACACCATATATTTT
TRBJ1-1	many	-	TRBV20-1	CSAMRDTEAFF	TGCAGTGCTATGCGGGACACTGAAGCTTTCTTT
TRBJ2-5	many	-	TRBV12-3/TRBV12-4	CASSFPGSAETQYF	TGTGCCAGCAGTTTCCCCGGGAGTGCGGAGACCCAGTACTTC
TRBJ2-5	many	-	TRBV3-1	CASSQDWDSGETQYF	TGTGCCAGCAGCCAAGACTGGGACTCCGGTGAGACCCAGTACTTC
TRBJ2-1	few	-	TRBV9	CASSVSSGVHNEQFF	TGTGCCAGCAGCGTATCTTCGGGAGTCCACAATGAGCAGTTCTTC
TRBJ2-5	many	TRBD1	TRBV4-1	CASSQYRGETQYF	TGCGCCAGCAGCCAGTACAGGGGGGAGACCCAGTACTTC
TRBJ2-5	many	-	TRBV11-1	CASSKYRAGGETQYF	TGTGCCAGCAGCAAGTACAGGGCAGGAGGGGAGACCCAGTACTTC
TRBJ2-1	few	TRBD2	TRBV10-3	CAISESSGIVGNEQFF	TGTGCCATCAGTGAGTCTAGCGGGATAGTTGGCAATGAGCAGTTCTTC
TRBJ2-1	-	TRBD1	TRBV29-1	CSVERGPNEQFF	TGCAGCGTTGAAAGGGGGCCCAATGAGCAGTTCTTC